A single sample gave rise to the 7 T cell receptor beta chains below, sequenced in a study of cytomegalovirus exposure and HLA in healthy donors. A multiplex PCR was run with 60 Vbeta primers and 13 Jbeta primers. Only in-frame clones appear in the TCRdb table, and some are missing; sequencing was by immunoSEQ multiplex PCR. The sample yields about 170,000 clones, 62% seen once. Sequencing was done on a sample of PBMCs. All receptors derive from a man aged 40-50 years in good health and CMV-seronegative.

V and J are TRBV6-5 and TRBJ2-1; TRBD2 matches 10 bases. Germline values: CDR1 MNHEY, CDR2 SVGAGI. V gave up 2 bases and J gave up 7 bases; unmatched junction bases: 8. The CDR3 contains 16 residues. The CDR3 DNA reads as TGTGCCAGCAGTTACAGAGAGGGACTAGCGTCTAATGAGCAGTTCTTC. Translating gives CASSYREGLASNEQFF.

V and J are TRBV5-4 and TRBJ2-1; D uncertain. Germline V gene sequence: CDR1 SGHNT, CDR2 YYREEE (reference sequence). The germline V and J ends were trimmed by 3 bases and 8 bases, with 12 bases remaining between them. The CDR3 is made up of 13 amino acids. The CDR3 region has the DNA TGTGCCAGCAGCTCATTAATAGGAGATGAGCAGTTCTTC. Translation gives CASSSLIGDEQFF.

The chain combines TRBV4-1 with TRBJ2-1, with TRBD1 as a possible D gene (6 bases). This CDR3 contains 15 residues. Germline V gives CDR1 MGHRA, CDR2 YSYEKL. V was pared by 1 base and J by 7 bases, with 14 bases between. The CDR3 spells CASSQVEQGMNEQFF. In DNA form, the CDR3 reads TGCGCCAGCAGCCAAGTTGAACAGGGTATGAATGAGCAGTTCTTC.

This rearrangement joins TRBV4-1 to TRBJ2-1; a weak D match, TRBD2 (5 bases). This CDR3 has 17 amino acids. The ends were cut back, 4 bases at V and 1 base at J, with 17 bases in the middle. Germline assignment: CDR1 MGHRA and CDR2 YSYEKL. The CDR3 DNA follows: TGCGCCAGCAGCCTCAATAATAGAGGGTTTTCCTACAATGAGCAGTTCTTC. This gives the protein CASSLNNRGFSYNEQFF.

As concerns this clone: Other DNA sequences within the sample encode an identical CDR3. This chain uses TRBV6-1 with TRBJ2-5; D is unresolved. The V gene lost 8 bases and the J gene lost 3 bases, with 4 bases spanning the gap. The CDR3 is 10 amino acids. The germline gives CDR1 MNHNS, CDR2 SASEGT. The CDR3 sequence: CASLEETQYF. CDR3 DNA: TGTGCCAGCCTCGAAGAGACCCAGTACTTC.

The genes are TRBV5-1 and TRBJ1-1, with no clear D. This CDR3 has 15 amino acids. V lost 2 bases and J lost 1, with 12 bases in between. Germline lookup yields CDR1 SGHRS and CDR2 YFSETQ. The chain's CDR3 is CASSFEAYKNTEAFF. In DNA form, the CDR3 reads TGCGCCAGCAGCTTTGAGGCCTACAAGAACACTGAAGCTTTCTTT.

This clone was observed a few times. The chain combines TRBV5-4 with TRBJ2-7; 7 bases align to TRBD1. Looked up from germline, CDR1 is SGHNT and CDR2 is YYREEE (reference sequence). The CDR3 extends over 15 amino acids. V shed 4 bases and J 2 bases; nucleotides not matched to a gene: 9. The CDR3 reads CASSAGQEPTYEQYF. The CDR3, as DNA: TGTGCCAGCAGCGCCGGACAGGAGCCCACCTACGAGCAGTACTTC.